What follows is one TCR beta chain and its context. Its antigen is still unknown. The data were obtained in a study of blood T cells in healthy people across ages. A sample-barcoded 5' primer and a J-beta primer mix were used in a second PCR of roughly 6 to 11 cycles. Per-sample output comprised a minimum of 3 million paired-end reads containing CDR3. TCRdb independently ran MiXCR on the 5' RACE reads; one entry per CDR3 protein. Altogether over 450,000 distinct CDR3 sequences are present, around 24% being singletons, with the ten largest covering approximately 10%. Overall study results and limits: A strong correlation between TCR beta diversity and naive T cell percentage was seen.

The CDR3 is 15 amino acids. Unmatched junction bases numbered 5, after V lost 4 bases and J lost 0 bases. The germline CDR1 and CDR2 sequences are DFQATT and SNEGSKA (reference sequence). The same data also went into a second study, on T cells of mothers and their children. Per that study: Three healthy Caucasian mothers, along with their six children, served as the donors.

The chain couples TRBV20-1 to TRBJ2-7; 11 nucleotides agree with TRBD2. The clonotype was recovered from a boy aged 5-17 years in good health. Sequenced material: blood. The CDR3 loop reads CSAKGLAGPSYEQYF. CDR3 DNA sequence: TGCAGTGCTAAAGGACTAGCGGGCCCCTCCTACGAGCAGTACTTC.